What follows are 5 T cell receptor beta chains derived from one specimen sequenced in a study of CD8 T cells in ankylosing spondylitis. TCRdb re-derived calls from the 5' RACE reads in MiXCR, one entry per CDR3 protein. This sample carries 150,000 to 200,000 distinct CDR3 sequences, 25% to 35% of them seen once, and the ten largest clones take approximately 6%. The sample taken for sequencing was synovial fluid, either unsorted or a sorted T cell fraction (not recorded which). The receptors here all came from a male donor with ankylosing spondylitis.

The rearrangement uses TRBV20-1 and TRBJ2-5, with 9 positions matching TRBD2. The CDR3 totals 14 residues. V dropped 4 bases and J dropped 4; count of bases not matched to a gene: 7. Germline CDR1 and CDR2: DFQATT and SNEGSKA (reference sequence). The CDR3 bases are TGCAGTGCTAAGTTCGCGGGGGGGCGAGAGACCCAGTACTTC. This gives the protein CSAKFAGGRETQYF.

In its sample, this clonotype was seen many times. The rearrangement uses TRBV12-3 or TRBV12-4 and TRBJ1-2; a weak D match, TRBD1 (5 bases). This CDR3 is built from 12 residues. V lost 5 bases to trimming and J lost 6 bases, with 10 bases between them. CDR3 sequence (DNA): TGTGCCAGCAGTCAGGGATTAGATGGCTACACCTTC. Its translation: CASSQGLDGYTF.

The chain uses TRBV20-1 and TRBJ1-3, with D possibly TRBD1 on 5 matching bases. Germline V gives CDR1 DFQATT, CDR2 SNEGSKA (reference sequence). The CDR3 is made up of 16 amino acids. In DNA, the CDR3 is TGCAGCGTTAGTGGTCAGGCGGCAGGGTTTGGAAACACCATATATTTT. It is translated as CSVSGQAAGFGNTIYF.

The chain recombines TRBV29-1 with TRBJ1-5, with 8 bases identical to TRBD1. This CDR3 comprises 16 residues. J lost 3 bases, V lost 0 bases, and 7 bases had no gene match. Germline V CDR1 and CDR2: SQVTM, ANQGSEA. CDR3 region: CSVEDKKTGDNQPQHF. The CDR3 DNA is TGCAGCGTTGAAGATAAGAAGACAGGGGACAATCAGCCCCAGCATTTT.

Only a few counts were recorded for this clonotype. V usage is TRBV11-2 and J usage is TRBJ2-3, with 7 bases lining up with TRBD2. V shed 1 base and J 0 bases; nucleotides not matched to a gene: 10. The germline V gene has CDR1 SGHAT and CDR2 FQNNGV. This CDR3 has 18 amino acids. The CDR3 spells CASSLVLVSGGSTDTQYF. The CDR3 DNA reads as TGTGCCAGCAGCTTAGTCTTGGTATCGGGAGGAAGCACAGATACGCAGTATTTT.